These 2 T cell receptor beta chains share one sample of origin, sequenced in a study of CD8 T cells in Susac syndrome. Random hexamers primed reverse transcription of about 0.5 to 1 ug RNA. Using its own MiXCR run on the immunoSEQ multiplex PCR reads, TCRdb lists one record per CDR3 protein. The table lists around 110,000 distinct CDR3 sequences, roughly 95% of them singletons. Material for sequencing was CD8+ T cells from PBMCs. The receptor source for this set is a human donor with Susac syndrome.

The gene calls are TRBV3-1 and TRBJ1-5, with 8 bases that match TRBD1. With V trimmed by 5 bases and J by 6 bases, 6 bases remained unmatched. CDR1 is LGHDT and CDR2 is YNNKEL in the germline V gene (reference sequence). This CDR3 is 14 amino acids long. The CDR3 DNA follows: TGTGCCAGCAGCTCTGGACAGGGAGCTCAGCCCCAGCATTTT. Amino acids: CASSSGQGAQPQHF.

The chain links TRBV7-2 to TRBJ2-4; 11 bases line up with TRBD2. This CDR3 region has 15 residues. CDR1 is SGHTA, CDR2 FQGNSA, per germline. Losses at the gene ends were 1 base for V and 6 bases for J; bases not matched to a gene: 2. Here the CDR3 reads CASSLGLAGSNIQYF. The CDR3 bases are TGTGCCAGCAGCTTAGGACTAGCGGGGTCAAACATTCAGTACTTC.